Detailed here is one TCR beta chain. The clone's antigen remains unknown. No much larger clonotype is one base removed from it; base qualities were not supplied. This sample was taken from a study of T-cell memory formation after mild COVID-19 (dated by TCRdb to about 2021). Concerning the study at large: TCR sequence clusters from the two donors were largely donor specific. In a couple of donors, T-cell clones that expanded and contracted after mild COVID-19 were tracked by sequencing TCRalpha and TCRbeta repertoires over time. The cohort comprised two young, previously healthy adult volunteers, one female and one male. Results and caveats for the whole study, not just this receptor: Clones contracting from day 15 to 85 had balanced CD4/CD8 phenotypes, while a second wave expanding from day 15 to 37 was biased towards CD4+. Some responding clones were found in pre-infection memory, which suggests that pre-existing cross-reactive memory T cells took part in the SARS-CoV-2 response. Contracting CD4+ clones appeared mostly in the CM and EM memory subsets, whereas CD8+ clones were enriched in EMRA. SARS-CoV-2 specificity of the second-wave clones peaking on day 37 was not confirmed. The study included only a couple of mild cases, and larger cohorts that include severe cases with pre-infection samples were judged to be necessary.

Ficoll-Paque density gradient centrifugation was used to isolate PBMCs. The instrument given in TCRdb is Illumina NovaSeq 6000. Using 5'RACE with constant-segment primers, TCRalpha and TCRbeta cDNA libraries were constructed, with sample barcodes and unique molecular identifiers added in the process. RNA was extracted from every sample with Trizol reagent. Libraries were amplified in two PCR steps, with a second sample barcode and Illumina TruSeq adapters added in the second step. Libraries were sequenced on an Illumina NovaSeq with 2 x 150 bp paired-end reads. Per the source publication's procedure: With migec v1.2.7, reads were demultiplexed and then collapsed into UMI-guided consensus sequences. Using mixcr v2.1.11, UMI consensuses were aligned to TRA and TRB V and J templates and then assembled into clonotypes. Clonotypes were classified as expanded or contracted when called significant by both edgeR and NoisET, with noise models trained on biological replicates. edgeR calls used a false discovery rate-adjusted p below 0.01 and a log2 fold-change threshold of 1. As an exploratory analysis of dynamics, PCA with hierarchical clustering was applied to max-normalized trajectories of the 1000 most abundant clonotypes. Separately sequenced CD4+ and CD8+ repertoires were used to assign a CD4 or CD8 phenotype to each responding clone. The public reads were quality trimmed at Q25 with fastp and then assembled into clones with MiXCR by TCRdb, keeping productive beta chains. Identical CDR3 proteins give one entry, which carries the most common genes and DNA. The V and J calls were not made by the authors but by TCRdb's processing. The sample has around 250,000 distinct CDR3 sequences on record, 15% of them singletons. The ten largest clones add up to 2.1% of the sample.

Specimen: PBMCs or a T cell subset sorted from them (not recorded which). The receptor comes from an adult woman who had mild COVID-19 (a few samples of this study predate the infection). The sample titles of this study are shuffled in the database, so cell type and time point are left out; the donor was told from shared clones.

The sequenced DNA: TGTGCCAGCAGTTTCAGACAGGTTAGCATGAACACTGAAGCTTTCTTT. This yields the protein CASSFRQVSMNTEAFF. Here the chain combines TRBV27 and TRBJ1-1; TRBD1 is perhaps the D gene, given 6 matching bases. Including cysteine and phenylalanine, the CDR3 has 16 amino acids. Just CDR3 DNA is preserved here, 48 bases in frame from base 1. From the germline V gene (reference sequence), CDR1 is MNHEY and CDR2 is SMNVEV. V loses 3 bases, J loses 0 bases, and the germline ends lie 14 bases apart.